This record covers a single T cell receptor beta chain. Its specificity is unknown. The sample is drawn from a study of cytomegalovirus exposure and HLA in healthy donors. General study points: TCR beta chains numbering under 200 were designated cytomegalovirus-associated. Further analysis was carried out later, and it showed several of the most significant clusters appearing linked to common viral pathogens. Accurate HLA-A and HLA-B prediction from TCR beta sequences was reported for most subjects. Sequencing likely caused a cluster of highly shared sequence variants.

The PCR used 60 Vbeta and 13 Jbeta primers. Generated by immunoSEQ multiplex PCR, the TCRdb table keeps only in-frame clones and is missing some. The repertoire holds roughly 150,000 clones, with 75% as singletons. This CDR3 contains 15 residues. CDR1 and CDR2 (germline): SGHKS, YYEKEE (reference sequence). V was clipped by 3 bases and J by 2 bases; unmatched bases: 6. The sample consisted of PBMCs. The TCR was taken from a man aged 25 to 40 in good health and CMV-seronegative. This sequence joins TRBV5-5 and TRBJ1-1; 8 bases align to TRBD1. The CDR3 here is CASSSRQGFNTEAFF. CDR3 in DNA: TGTGCCAGCAGCTCTAGACAGGGGTTTAACACTGAAGCTTTCTTT.